The present entry profiles one T cell receptor (beta chain) with its context. Sequencing used immunoSEQ multiplex PCR; TCRdb keeps in-frame clones, though not all of them. This table has about 110,000 clones, about nine tenths appearing once. CDR3 size: 15 residues. CDR1 is MNHNY, CDR2 SVGAGI, per germline (reference sequence). V was pared by 2 bases and J by 6 bases, with 13 bases between. The sample comes from a study of control samples from healthy donors and cancer patients. The gene calls are TRBV6-6 and TRBJ2-2, with a weak D call TRBD1 (6 bases). The receptor was derived from a human donor in good health. The donor label of this sample is uncertain. Material: blood. The CDR3 region is CASSYVQGESGELFF. The DNA for the CDR3 is TGTGCCAGCAGTTACGTACAGGGCGAGTCCGGGGAGCTGTTTTTT.